The T cell receptor (beta chain) under discussion was sequenced for a study of CD8 T cells in Susac syndrome. V was pared by 5 bases and J by 4 bases, with 18 bases between. This CDR3 has 15 residues. Looked up from germline, CDR1 is MNHEY and CDR2 is SVGEGT. Random hexamers were used to reverse transcribe about 0.5 to 1 ug of RNA. TCRdb redid the calling of the immunoSEQ multiplex PCR reads with MiXCR, one entry per CDR3 protein. The profile shows roughly 130,000 distinct CDR3 sequences, around 94% of them singletons. Sequencing used CD4+ T cells from PBMCs. The receptor comes from a human donor with multiple sclerosis. The chain couples TRBV6-2 or TRBV6-3 to TRBJ2-7; D may correspond to TRBD1 or TRBD2 (5 bases each). The CDR3 nucleotides are TGTGCCAGCAGTCGCCTCCGGGACCCAAAATACGAGCAGTACTTC. Protein: CASSRLRDPKYEQYF.